The source of this T cell receptor (beta chain) is a study of shared clonotypes between healthy human individuals. The overall study: Three CD4 naive, three CD4 memory, two CD8 naive and one CD8 memory plate were used per donor. Study conclusions and caveats: Only blood samples were collected, and tissue repertoires likely differ. What naive subsets generally showed was a larger estimated richness than memory subsets showed.

Over several immunoSEQ plates, each subset's genomic DNA was distributed in even portions. TCRdb keeps only in-frame clones here, not all; method: immunoSEQ multiplex PCR. This sample has roughly 300,000 clones; more than 75% occur once, and the top ten carry roughly 17%. On this clone itself: What it recognizes is unknown.

The CDR3 contains 12 residues. V lost 6 bases to trimming and J lost 4 bases, with 8 bases between them. Germline V gene lookup returns CDR1 SNHLY and CDR2 FYNNEI. The TCR comes from a man aged 18-30 years in good health. The chain is built from TRBV2 and TRBJ2-3, with D unresolved. What was sequenced was memory CD8+ T cells sorted from blood. Subset reported: CD45RO+ cells pooled with CCR7-negative TemRA cells. The CDR3, as DNA: TGTGCCAGCAGATCTCCCCCAGATACGCAGTATTTT. This gives the protein CASRSPPDTQYF.